The present entry profiles one TCR beta chain with its context. A few counts support this clone. The antigen it recognizes is unknown. The input lacks base qualities; no much larger clone sits a single base away. Library method: the immunoSEQ multiplex PCR assay. To provide template for TCR sequencing, every sample had RNA extracted and reverse transcribed into cDNA. First-strand cDNA was synthesized using SuperScript III with a 2:1 mix of oligo-dT and random hexamers. A synthetic immune receptor repertoire was used to measure amplification bias, and any remaining bias was corrected computationally. Per the source publication's procedure: Raw reads were preprocessed to remove errors, and CDR3 was defined according to IMGT conventions as the region from the conserved cysteine to phenylalanine. Clonality was computed by normalizing Shannon entropy by log2 of the number of productive unique TCRs and subtracting the result from 1. Scalp TCRbeta sequences were cross-referenced with sorted blood CD4 and CD8 repertoires so that the CD4 or CD8 identity of scalp clones could be inferred. Entries here come from immuneACCESS through TCRdb and include only in-frame sequences with V and J called. Some clones fail to appear in such tables; in the studies checked, an unresolved V gene covers under half of the shortfall, and the cause of the remainder is unknown. V and J calls and clone size follow that table, whereas D and trimming were derived from the DNA. The sample yields 5,900 or so clones; 60% were counted once. Of the sample, roughly 13% falls within the top ten clones.

V drops 4 bases and J drops 7 bases, leaving 26 bases in between. For CDR1 and CDR2, the germline V gene lists ENHRY and SYGVKD. Its CDR3 holds 18 amino acids, cysteine through phenylalanine. The kept DNA is CDR3 alone, 54 bases in frame from the first base. The sample comes from a study of CD8+ T cells in alopecia areata (dated by TCRdb to between 2018 and 2020). As for the study more broadly: The treated patients took part in an open-label pilot trial in which moderate-to-severe alopecia areata was treated with oral tofacitinib at 5 to 10 mg twice daily. Clonality in the scalp was compared among normal scalp (n=4), patchy alopecia areata scalp (n=8), and alopecia totalis/universalis scalp (n=8). Patients on tofacitinib were biopsied at baseline and after 4 and 24 weeks of treatment, and several of the patients also had a later scalp biopsy. Human TCRbeta sequencing covered scalp tissue and sorted CD4+ and CD8+ peripheral blood T cells from patchy and totalis/universalis alopecia areata patients and healthy controls. Amplification of TCRbeta CDR3 regions was done by immunoSEQ multiplex PCR using 35 Vbeta forward primers and 13 Jbeta reverse primers. Tofacitinib was administered for 6 to 18 months, and 6 months of follow-up off drug were then conducted to assess delayed response and recurrence. RNA was extracted with the PAXgene miRNA kit for fixed scalp, the miRNeasy kit for PBMCs, and the RNeasy kit for mouse skin. The study used high-throughput TCRbeta sequencing to examine T cell clonal expansion in alopecia areata, in both the C3H/HeJ mouse model and human patients.

Summary of the overall study and its limitations: Shared TCR sequences between patients were less evident than in mice, which may be partly attributable to HLA diversity in the patient population. Unlike mouse skin, where gammadelta T cells dominate, normal human skin contains resident alphabeta T cells that get sequenced too, which complicates analysis of the scalp TCR repertoire. Compared with normal scalp, lesional scalp, particularly in alopecia totalis/universalis, had higher clonality and more expanded CD8+ clones, which suggests antigenic drive.

From alopecia areata patients, peripheral blood was collected along with lesional scalp punch biopsies. Human scalp biopsies were fixed immediately in PAXgene tissue containers. The sequencing input was skin. Recombination connected TRBV10-3 to TRBJ2-1, with no reliable assignment of the D segment. This sequence was found in a human donor with alopecia areata. The CDR3 corresponds to CAISGKGEFETLSNEQFF. The sequenced DNA is TGTGCCATCAGTGGGAAAGGAGAATTTGAGACCTTATCGAATGAGCAGTTCTTC.